The rows below give T cell receptor beta chains drawn from one sample of a study of response to subunit inactivated influenza vaccine. TCRdb redid the calling of the RT-PCR reads with MiXCR, one entry per CDR3 protein. The sample carries about 190,000 distinct CDR3 sequences, around 14% recorded once. Sequencing used CD8+ T cells sorted from PBMCs, obtained 5 days after vaccination. These receptors all stem from a man aged 50-59 years who received an inactivated influenza vaccine. Both conserved end residues are part of each CDR3. The order of the fields is D gene, V gene, J gene, clone size, CDR3 DNA, CDR3 protein. A D gene is named only where the DNA matches it firmly. Size is stated for part of the rows, as once, few or many counts, or as a class when the clone is expanded.

>-|TRBV9|TRBJ2-3|-
TGTGCCAGCAGCGTGGACGGGGCGGATACGCAGTATTTT
CASSVDGADTQYF
>TRBD1|TRBV6-2/TRBV6-3|TRBJ2-5|few
TGTGCCAGCAGTTACTCAGAGGGGGCGAGAGTGGGAGAGACCCAGTACTTC
CASSYSEGARVGETQYF
>TRBD1|TRBV5-1|TRBJ1-1|many
TGCGCCAGCAGCTCTACAGGGGGCGCGGCTGAAGCTTTCTTT
CASSSTGGAAEAFF
>-|TRBV7-8|TRBJ1-6|few
TGTGCCAGCAGCTTATCCGGTTATTCACCCCTCCACTTT
CASSLSGYSPLHF
>TRBD1|TRBV15|TRBJ2-7|-
TGTGCCACCAGCAGAACCAGGGGGTACGAGCAGTACTTC
CATSRTRGYEQYF
>-|TRBV11-3|TRBJ2-1|-
TGTGCCAGCAGCCACGACTGGGGGGCTCAGTATGAGCAGTTCTTC
CASSHDWGAQYEQFF
>-|TRBV6-5|TRBJ2-6|few
TGTGCCAGCAGTTACGACAGGCCAGCCTCTGGGGCCAACGTCCTGACTTTC
CASSYDRPASGANVLTF
>TRBD2|TRBV2|TRBJ2-1|many
TGTGCCAGCAGTGCCGGGACTAGCGGTTACAATGAGCAGTTCTTC
CASSAGTSGYNEQFF
>-|TRBV4-2|TRBJ2-3|-
TGTGCCAGCAGCGTCCGTCCCTCGGGAGCGCAGTATTTT
CASSVRPSGAQYF
>TRBD1|TRBV4-3|TRBJ2-3|-
TGCGCCAGCAGCCTGGGACAGGGCACAGATACGCAGTATTTT
CASSLGQGTDTQYF
>TRBD1|TRBV29-1|TRBJ2-2|-
TGCAGCGTTGAAGTGACCGACAGGGAGACCGGGGAGCTGTTTTTT
CSVEVTDRETGELFF
>-|TRBV27|TRBJ2-7|-
TGTGCCAGCAGTTTAACTCTCTTATCCTACGAGCAGTACTTC
CASSLTLLSYEQYF
>TRBD1|TRBV12-3/TRBV12-4|TRBJ1-2|few
TGTGCCAGCAAAACAGGGGATACCGGTGGCTACACCTTC
CASKTGDTGGYTF
>TRBD2|TRBV27|TRBJ2-1|few
TGTGCCAGCACTTCGCTAGCGGGAGCTTACAATGAGCAGTTCTTC
CASTSLAGAYNEQFF
>TRBD1|TRBV5-1|TRBJ2-1|-
TGCGCCAGCAGCTTAGGACAGGGACGGTGGGAGCAGTTCTTC
CASSLGQGRWEQFF
>-|TRBV7-8|TRBJ2-2|few
TGTGCCAGCAGAGAGAGGGGGGACCTCACCGGGGAGCTGTTTTTT
CASRERGDLTGELFF
>-|TRBV4-2|TRBJ1-6|-
TGTGCCAGCAGCCAATACAGCGCCACGGATTCACCCCTCCACTTT
CASSQYSATDSPLHF
>TRBD2|TRBV6-5|TRBJ2-1|-
TGTGCCAGCAGTTACTTTCTAGCGGGGGGTCATAATGAGCAGTTCTTC
CASSYFLAGGHNEQFF
>-|TRBV28|TRBJ2-1|few
TGTGCCAGCAGGACCTTGGACAGAGCCTACAATGAGCAGTTCTTC
CASRTLDRAYNEQFF
>TRBD2|TRBV12-3/TRBV12-4|TRBJ2-1|-
TGTGCCAGCAGTCCTCGGACTAGTGCCTACAATGAGCAGTTCTTC
CASSPRTSAYNEQFF
>-|TRBV29-1|TRBJ2-7|-
TGCAGCGTTGATTGGCACTACGAGCAGTACTTC
CSVDWHYEQYF
>-|TRBV7-6|TRBJ2-1|few
TGTGCCAGCAGCTTACGTAGCGGCGAAAACTACAATGAGCAGTTCTTC
CASSLRSGENYNEQFF
>-|TRBV9|TRBJ2-1|once
TGTGCCAGCAGCGCTGCAGGGGGACTAAAGGAGCAGTTCTTC
CASSAAGGLKEQFF
>-|TRBV7-9|TRBJ2-1|few
TGTGCCAGCACCCTTTACGGGGGCGAGCAGTTCTTC
CASTLYGGEQFF
>TRBD2|TRBV4-2|TRBJ2-7|few
TGTGCCAGCAGCAAGGGGATAGCGGGTACTCAGGAGGGCTACGAGCAGTACTTC
CASSKGIAGTQEGYEQYF
>-|TRBV4-3|TRBJ1-1|-
TGCGCCAGCAGCCACGGGACTCTTAACACTGAAGCTTTCTTT
CASSHGTLNTEAFF
>TRBD1|TRBV27|TRBJ1-1|-
TGTGCCAGCAAAGGACAGGGTGAAGCTTTCTTT
CASKGQGEAFF
>TRBD2|TRBV7-2|TRBJ2-7|-
TGTGCCAGCAGCTTTGTGACTAGCGGGGGCGAGCAGTACTTC
CASSFVTSGGEQYF
>-|TRBV4-1|TRBJ2-4|few
TGCGCCAGCAGCCAAGCGGGACCTCATACCTTAGCCAAAAACATTCAGTACTTC
CASSQAGPHTLAKNIQYF
>TRBD1|TRBV6-6|TRBJ2-2|many
TGTGCCAGCGGACAGGTCAACACCGGGGAGCTGTTTTTT
CASGQVNTGELFF
>-|TRBV7-9|TRBJ2-1|-
TGTGCCAGCAGCTCCCGGGACTCTTATGAGCAGTTCTTC
CASSSRDSYEQFF
>TRBD1|TRBV3-1|TRBJ2-1|-
TGTGCCAGCAGCCCATTCGCCCGGGGACAGCTCATTTACAATGAGCAGTTCTTC
CASSPFARGQLIYNEQFF